The 22 T cell receptor beta chains below were found in one sample sequenced in a study of blood T cell repertoires in COVID-19. Clones were read by immunoSEQ multiplex PCR, and TCRdb kept only the in-frame ones, dropping some. Here the sample spans approximately 490,000 clones, 87% being singletons. The sample was PBMCs or T cells enriched from blood (not recorded which). The receptor source for this set is a woman between 18 and 29 years old who had recovered from COVID-19.

The chain recombines TRBV2 with TRBJ2-3; 7 nucleotides line up with TRBD2. The CDR3 is made up of 16 amino acids. The germline gives CDR1 SNHLY, CDR2 FYNNEI. Unmatched junction bases numbered 5, after V lost 2 bases and J lost 0 bases. The CDR3 spells CASSEWLAESTDTQYF. The CDR3 nucleotides are TGTGCCAGCAGTGAATGGCTAGCGGAGAGCACAGATACGCAGTATTTT.

The J gene is TRBJ2-3, the V gene TRBV4-1, with TRBD2 identical over 7 bases. This CDR3 comprises 19 residues. Trimming took 6 bases from V and 0 from J; bases not matched to a gene: 18. Germline V gene sequence: CDR1 MGHRA, CDR2 YSYEKL. The CDR3 DNA follows: TGCGCCAGCAGTCTCGGAGTAGCGGGCCTTAACCCTAGCACAGATACGCAGTATTTT. Protein sequence: CASSLGVAGLNPSTDTQYF.

The rearrangement links TRBV30 to TRBJ1-1; D may be TRBD1 (5 bases). The CDR3 covers 12 residues. V lost 4 bases to trimming and J lost 3 bases, with 9 bases between them. In germline, CDR1 is GTSNPN, CDR2 SVGIG (reference sequence). Here the CDR3 reads CAWTRGDTEAFF. The CDR3 coding sequence is TGTGCCTGGACGCGGGGGGACACTGAAGCTTTCTTT.

This clone was observed a few times. The chain employs TRBV7-2 and TRBJ2-7, with TRBD1 matching over 9 bases. The CDR3 runs 15 residues. After removal of 1 base from V and 5 bases from J, the junction contained 6 bases not matched to a gene. Germline CDR1 and CDR2: SGHTA and FQGNSA. The CDR3: CASSLGLGQGHEQYF. For the CDR3, the DNA is TGTGCCAGCAGCTTAGGGCTGGGACAGGGCCACGAGCAGTACTTC.

The V and J genes are TRBV6-5 and TRBJ1-5; tentatively, D is TRBD1 (5 bases). Germline V lookup: CDR1 MNHEY, CDR2 SVGAGI. V lost 6 bases, J lost 5 bases, and 11 bases lay in between. The CDR3 runs 13 residues. The CDR3: CASSSGWDQPQHF. The CDR3 DNA is TGTGCCAGCAGCTCAGGGTGGGATCAGCCCCAGCATTTT.

The rearrangement joins TRBV2 to TRBJ1-1; no clear D gene. Per the germline V gene, CDR1 is SNHLY and CDR2 is FYNNEI. V lost 4 bases and J 8 bases, leaving 8 bases between the germline ends. This CDR3 is built from 11 residues. As DNA, the CDR3 is TGTGCCAGCAGTGGACATATAGAAGCTTTCTTT. Amino acid sequence: CASSGHIEAFF.

The chain recombines TRBV12-3 or TRBV12-4 with TRBJ2-7; D uncertain. V was pared by 3 bases and J by 0 bases, with 6 bases between. The CDR3 runs to 13 residues. The CDR3 DNA reads as TGTGCCAGCAGTTTTGCAGGCTCCTACGAGCAGTACTTC. The encoded protein is CASSFAGSYEQYF.

The chain uses TRBV3-1 (or the pseudogene TRBV3-2) and TRBJ1-2, with D possibly being TRBD1 (5 bases). V was cut by 3 bases and J by 0 bases, with 14 bases left in between. Germline loops: CDR1 LGHDT, CDR2 YNNKEL (reference sequence). The CDR3 runs 16 residues. The CDR3, as DNA: TGTGCCAGCAGCCACAGAAACAGGCGTACTAACTATGGCTACACCTTC. This codes for CASSHRNRRTNYGYTF.

Note on this clone: The same CDR3 is also encoded by other DNA sequences in this sample. The rearrangement uses TRBV19 and TRBJ1-1, with 8 bases fitting TRBD1. Germline V gene lookup returns CDR1 LNHDA and CDR2 SQIVND (reference sequence). With V trimmed by 4 bases and J by 3 bases, 4 bases remained unmatched. The CDR3 is 14 amino acids. CDR3 in amino acids: CASSTTGGDTEAFF. The CDR3 coding sequence is TGTGCCAGTAGTACCACAGGGGGGGACACTGAAGCTTTCTTT.

J is TRBJ2-7 and V is TRBV6-5; 7 positions agree with TRBD1. Germline V gives CDR1 MNHEY, CDR2 SVGAGI. After removal of 5 bases from V and 1 base from J, the junction contained 5 bases not matched to a gene. The CDR3 has 14 amino acids. DNA of the CDR3: TGTGCCAGCAGTCAGGGACAGTCATCCTACGAGCAGTACTTC. Translated: CASSQGQSSYEQYF.

The chain's CDR3 is CASTLSPTSGEAYEQYF. CDR3 coding DNA: TGTGCCAGCACTCTATCACCGACTAGCGGGGAAGCCTACGAGCAGTACTTC. This chain links TRBV5-6 with TRBJ2-7, with 11 positions matching TRBD2. The V segment lost 6 bases and the J segment 2 bases; nucleotides outside the gene matches: 13. The CDR3 runs to 17 residues. Germline-derived CDR1 and CDR2 are SGHDT and YYEEEE.

The V call is TRBV5-6, the J call TRBJ1-2; D is ambiguous. This CDR3 has 16 amino acids. Trimming stripped 2 bases from V and 2 bases from J, with 16 bases between. The germline V gene encodes CDR1 SGHDT and CDR2 YYEEEE. CDR3 region: CASSLNSRARNYGYTF. The CDR3 nucleotides read TGTGCCAGCAGCTTAAACTCGAGGGCAAGGAACTATGGCTACACCTTC.

The V gene is TRBV11-2, the J gene TRBJ2-3; 10 bases are a match to TRBD1. V was clipped by 4 bases and J by 2 bases; unmatched bases: 9. Per the germline V gene, CDR1 is SGHAT and CDR2 is FQNNGV. This CDR3 spans 17 amino acids. This chain's CDR3 is CASSSRLDRGATDTQYF. The CDR3 DNA is TGTGCCAGCAGCTCCCGACTGGACAGGGGGGCCACAGATACGCAGTATTTT.

The gene calls are TRBV7-2 and TRBJ2-5; TRBD2 aligns across 13 bases. Germline loops: CDR1 SGHTA, CDR2 FQGNSA. Trimming took 3 bases from V and 4 from J; bases not matched to a gene: 5. This CDR3 spans 16 amino acids. The CDR3 DNA reads TGTGCCAGCAGCTTCCGGACTAGCGGGGGCCTAGAGACCCAGTACTTC. Translation gives CASSFRTSGGLETQYF.

The rearrangement links TRBV2 to TRBJ2-5; unclear D gene. V dropped 0 bases and J dropped 0 bases, with 5 bases sitting between them. The CDR3 runs 14 residues. The germline CDR1 and CDR2 sequences are SNHLY and FYNNEI. CDR3 amino acids: CASSEASYQETQYF. For the CDR3, the DNA is TGTGCCAGCAGTGAAGCGTCCTACCAAGAGACCCAGTACTTC.

J is TRBJ2-7 and V is TRBV5-1; D perhaps matches TRBD2 (6 bases). The germline V gene encodes CDR1 SGHRS and CDR2 YFSETQ. Trimming removed 2 bases at V and 2 bases at J, with 11 bases between. This CDR3 spans 14 amino acids. The CDR3 loop reads CASSLLRLAYEQYF. DNA for the CDR3: TGCGCCAGCAGCTTATTGAGACTAGCCTACGAGCAGTACTTC.

The chain combines TRBV27 with TRBJ1-5, with D perhaps TRBD1 (5 bases). Trimming removed 4 bases at V and 4 bases at J, with 17 bases between. The V gene's germline CDR1 is MNHEY and CDR2 SMNVEV (reference sequence). This CDR3 is built from 16 residues. The DNA of the CDR3 is TGTGCCAGCAGTTACCGGGGGGGGTTGGGGAATCAGCCCCAGCATTTT. Amino acids: CASSYRGGLGNQPQHF.

V and J are TRBV5-1 and TRBJ1-2, with 8 bases that match TRBD1. Per germline, CDR1 SGHRS and CDR2 YFSETQ. The V and J ends lost 0 bases and 4 bases, in that order; junction bases with no gene match: 5. The CDR3 runs 15 residues. In DNA, the CDR3 is TGCGCCAGCAGCTTGGCCCCGACAGGGGTCTATGGCTACACCTTC. It codes for CASSLAPTGVYGYTF.

On this clone: Other nucleotide sequences in the sample specify the same CDR3. The chain uses TRBV5-1 and TRBJ1-1; D is unresolved. Germline loops: CDR1 SGHRS, CDR2 YFSETQ. The CDR3 has 14 amino acids. V was shortened by 3 bases and J by 0 bases, with 9 bases between the two germline ends. The CDR3 bases are TGCGCCAGCAGCTCCTCGACTGTGAACACTGAAGCTTTCTTT. It specifies CASSSSTVNTEAFF.

J is TRBJ1-2 and V is TRBV19; D may be TRBD1 (5 bases). Germline V CDR1 and CDR2: LNHDA, SQIVND (reference sequence). With 7 bases removed from V and 4 bases from J, the gap between germline ends came to 22 bases. The CDR3 sequence is 16 residues long. The CDR3 region is CASTPDGGAAGYGYTF. CDR3 DNA sequence: TGTGCCAGTACCCCAGACGGAGGGGCGGCCGGCTATGGCTACACCTTC.

This chain uses TRBV6-5 with TRBJ1-1; 9 bases align to TRBD1. Germline V gene sequence: CDR1 MNHEY, CDR2 SVGAGI. This CDR3 comprises 15 residues. After removal of 4 bases from V and 3 bases from J, the junction contained 6 bases not matched to a gene. The CDR3 reads CASSSIGQGHTEAFF. As DNA, the CDR3 is TGTGCCAGCAGTTCCATCGGACAGGGGCACACTGAAGCTTTCTTT.

On this clone itself: The same CDR3 is also encoded by other DNA sequences in this sample. The chain is built from TRBV12-3 or TRBV12-4 and TRBJ1-6; the D gene is possibly TRBD1 (6 bases). V lost 6 bases to trimming and J lost 7 bases, with 7 bases between them. The CDR3 has 12 amino acids. This CDR3 is CASSQGNSPLHF. CDR3 DNA: TGTGCCAGCAGCCAGGGGAATTCACCCCTCCACTTT.